This T cell receptor (beta chain) originates from a study of T cell responses to AZD1222 COVID-19 vaccine. Produced via immunoSEQ multiplex PCR; TCRdb's table is partial and in-frame only. The data hold 95,000 to 150,000 clones, with more than 80% observed a single time. V shed 5 bases and J 9 bases; nucleotides not matched to a gene: 6. CDR1 and CDR2 from the germline V gene are GTSNPN and SVGIG (reference sequence). The CDR3 is 13 residues long. This clonotype was obtained from an adult in good health. This rearrangement joins TRBV30 to TRBJ2-1, with 11 nucleotides matching TRBD2. Sequenced material: peripheral blood, taken on day 0 of AZD1222 vaccination. Here the CDR3 DNA reads TGTGCCTGGGTAGCGGGGGGGCCTTTTGAGCAGTTCTTC. Its translation is CAWVAGGPFEQFF.